This T cell receptor (beta chain) was captured by sequencing in a study of blood T cells in healthy people across ages. Each sample yielded at least 7 million isolated PBMCs. The authors extracted at least 5 micrograms of total RNA per sample. V lost 6 bases, J lost 3 bases, and 15 bases lay in between. CDR1 and CDR2 (germline): MDHEN, SYDVKM. The CDR3 is made up of 14 amino acids. Sample-barcoded 5' priming and a J-beta primer mix drove a second PCR of roughly 7 to 11 cycles. TCRdb re-derived calls from the 5' RACE reads in MiXCR, one entry per CDR3 protein. The table includes some 900,000 distinct CDR3 sequences, 40% to 60% detected once.

The specimen sequenced was blood. The gene calls are TRBV28 and TRBJ2-7, with D possibly matching TRBD1 (6 bases). The TCR comes from a man younger than 40 in good health. The CDR3, as DNA: TGTGCCAGCAGATCTGATCAGGGGCTCTACGAGCAGTACTTC. Translated: CASRSDQGLYEQYF.